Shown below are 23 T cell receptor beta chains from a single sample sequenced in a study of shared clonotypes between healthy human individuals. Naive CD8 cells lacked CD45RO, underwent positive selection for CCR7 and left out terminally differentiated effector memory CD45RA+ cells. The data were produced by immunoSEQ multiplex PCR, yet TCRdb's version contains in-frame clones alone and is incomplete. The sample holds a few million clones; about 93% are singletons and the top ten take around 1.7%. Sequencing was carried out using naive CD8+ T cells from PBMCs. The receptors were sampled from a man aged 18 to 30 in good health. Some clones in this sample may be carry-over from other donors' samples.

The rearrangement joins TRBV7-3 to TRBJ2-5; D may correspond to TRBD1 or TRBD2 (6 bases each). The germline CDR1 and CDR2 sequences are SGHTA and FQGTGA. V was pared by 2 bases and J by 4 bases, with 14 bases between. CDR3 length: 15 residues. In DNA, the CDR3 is TGTGCCAGCAGCTTAGGGCCCCCGGGGGCAGAGACCCAGTACTTC. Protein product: CASSLGPPGAETQYF.

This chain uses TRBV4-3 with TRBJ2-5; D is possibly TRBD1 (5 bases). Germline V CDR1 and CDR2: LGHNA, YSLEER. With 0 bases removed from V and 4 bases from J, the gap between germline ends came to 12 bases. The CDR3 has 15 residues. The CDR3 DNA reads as TGCGCCAGCAGCCAAGATTGGCAGGGCGTAGAGACCCAGTACTTC. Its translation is CASSQDWQGVETQYF.

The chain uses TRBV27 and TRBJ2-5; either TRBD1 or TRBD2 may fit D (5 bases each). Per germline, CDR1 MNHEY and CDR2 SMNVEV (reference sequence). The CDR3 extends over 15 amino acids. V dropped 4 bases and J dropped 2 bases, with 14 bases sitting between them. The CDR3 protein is CASSSTGTIQETQYF. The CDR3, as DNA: TGTGCCAGCAGTTCGACCGGGACGATACAAGAGACCCAGTACTTC.

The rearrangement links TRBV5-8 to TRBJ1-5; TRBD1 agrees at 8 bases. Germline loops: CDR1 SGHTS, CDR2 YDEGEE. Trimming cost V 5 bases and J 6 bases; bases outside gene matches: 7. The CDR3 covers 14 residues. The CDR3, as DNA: TGTGCCAGCAGACTCGACAGGGGAACTCAGCCCCAGCATTTT. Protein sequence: CASRLDRGTQPQHF.

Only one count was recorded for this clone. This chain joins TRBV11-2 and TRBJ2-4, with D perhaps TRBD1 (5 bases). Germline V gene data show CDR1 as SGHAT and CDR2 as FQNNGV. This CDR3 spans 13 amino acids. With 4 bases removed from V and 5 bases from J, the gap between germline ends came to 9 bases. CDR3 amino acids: CASSSPTENIQYF. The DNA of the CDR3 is TGTGCCAGCAGCTCCCCGACAGAAAACATTCAGTACTTC. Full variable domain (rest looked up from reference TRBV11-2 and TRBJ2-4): EAGVAQSPRYKIIEKRQSVAFWCNPISGHATLYWYQQILGQGPKLLIQFQNNGVVDDSQLPKDRFSAERLKGVDSTLKIQPAKLEDSAVYLCASSSPTENIQYFGAGTRLSVL.

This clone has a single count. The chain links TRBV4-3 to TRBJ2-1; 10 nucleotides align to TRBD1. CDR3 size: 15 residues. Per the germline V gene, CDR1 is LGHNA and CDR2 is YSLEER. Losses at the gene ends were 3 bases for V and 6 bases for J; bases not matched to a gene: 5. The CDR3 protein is CASSQAGTGVNEQFF. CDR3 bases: TGCGCCAGCAGCCAGGCCGGGACAGGGGTCAATGAGCAGTTCTTC.

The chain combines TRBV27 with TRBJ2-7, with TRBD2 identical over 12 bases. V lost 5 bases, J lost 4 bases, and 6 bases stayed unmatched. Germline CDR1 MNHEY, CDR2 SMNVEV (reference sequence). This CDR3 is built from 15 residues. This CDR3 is CASSLTSGSTYEQYF. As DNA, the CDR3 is TGTGCCAGCAGTCTGACTAGCGGGAGTACTTACGAGCAGTACTTC.

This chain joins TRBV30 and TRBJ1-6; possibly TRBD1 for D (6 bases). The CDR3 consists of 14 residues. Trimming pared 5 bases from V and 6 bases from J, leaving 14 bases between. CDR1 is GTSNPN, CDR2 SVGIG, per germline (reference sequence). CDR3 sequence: CAWDLTGRNSPLHF. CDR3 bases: TGTGCCTGGGACTTGACAGGACGTAATTCACCCCTCCACTTT.

DNA of the CDR3: TGTGCCAGCAGTTTATCGCTTAGGAGCGGGAGGACTGAAGCTTTCTTT. It specifies CASSLSLRSGRTEAFF. This rearrangement joins TRBV27 to TRBJ1-1; D ambiguous. Trimming removed 0 bases at V and 5 bases at J, with 16 bases between. The germline gives CDR1 MNHEY, CDR2 SMNVEV (reference sequence). The CDR3 sequence is 16 residues long.

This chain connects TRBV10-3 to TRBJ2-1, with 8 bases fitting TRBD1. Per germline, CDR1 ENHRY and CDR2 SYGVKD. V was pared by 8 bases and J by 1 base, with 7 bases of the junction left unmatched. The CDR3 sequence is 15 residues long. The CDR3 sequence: CAIRDRSLSYNEQFF. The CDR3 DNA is TGTGCCATCCGGGACAGGTCCTTATCCTACAATGAGCAGTTCTTC.

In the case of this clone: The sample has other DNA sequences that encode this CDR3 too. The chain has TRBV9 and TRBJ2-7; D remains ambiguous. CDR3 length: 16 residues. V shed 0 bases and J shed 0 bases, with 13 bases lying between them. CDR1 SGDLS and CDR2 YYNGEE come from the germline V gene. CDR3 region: CASSVGLAASSYEQYF. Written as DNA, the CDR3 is TGTGCCAGCAGCGTAGGTCTGGCGGCTAGCTCCTACGAGCAGTACTTC.

CDR3 sequence: CASSLVRKQEKLFF. The CDR3 nucleotides are TGTGCCAGCAGTTTGGTCCGGAAGCAGGAAAAACTGTTTTTT. The rearrangement joins TRBV28 to TRBJ1-4, with D hard to call. V gave up 3 bases and J gave up 8 bases, with 13 bases separating them. Germline V lookup: CDR1 MDHEN, CDR2 SYDVKM. The CDR3 is 14 amino acids.

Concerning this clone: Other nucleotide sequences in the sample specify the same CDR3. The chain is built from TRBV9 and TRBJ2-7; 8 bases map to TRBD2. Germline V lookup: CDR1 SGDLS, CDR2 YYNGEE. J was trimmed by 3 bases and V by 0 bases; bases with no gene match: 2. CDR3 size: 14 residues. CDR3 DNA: TGTGCCAGCAGCGTAGACAGCGGGGGCTACGAGCAGTACTTC. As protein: CASSVDSGGYEQYF.

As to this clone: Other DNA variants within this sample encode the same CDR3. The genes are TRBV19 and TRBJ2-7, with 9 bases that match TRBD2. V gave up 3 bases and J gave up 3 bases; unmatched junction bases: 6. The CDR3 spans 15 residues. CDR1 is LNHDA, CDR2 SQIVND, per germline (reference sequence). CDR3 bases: TGTGCCAGTAGTATCGGGCTAGCGGGGAACTACGAGCAGTACTTC. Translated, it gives CASSIGLAGNYEQYF.

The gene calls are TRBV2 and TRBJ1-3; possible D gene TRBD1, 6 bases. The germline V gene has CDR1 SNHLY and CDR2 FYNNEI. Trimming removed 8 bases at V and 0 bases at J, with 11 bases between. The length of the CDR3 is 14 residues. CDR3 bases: TGTGCCAGCGGGGGCAGCAGCTCTGGAAACACCATATATTTT. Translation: CASGGSSSGNTIYF. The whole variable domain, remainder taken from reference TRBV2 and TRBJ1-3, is EPEVTQTPSHQVTQMGQEVILRCVPISNHLYFYWYRQILGQKVEFLVSFYNNEISEKSEIFDDQFSVERPDGSNFTLKIRSTKLEDSAMYFCASGGSSSGNTIYFGEGSWLTVV.

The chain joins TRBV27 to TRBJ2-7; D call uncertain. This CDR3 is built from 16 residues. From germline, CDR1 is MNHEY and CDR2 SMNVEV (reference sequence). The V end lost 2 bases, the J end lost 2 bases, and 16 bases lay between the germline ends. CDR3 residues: CASSLNWPGVTYEQYF. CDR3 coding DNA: TGTGCCAGCAGTTTAAATTGGCCAGGCGTTACCTACGAGCAGTACTTC.

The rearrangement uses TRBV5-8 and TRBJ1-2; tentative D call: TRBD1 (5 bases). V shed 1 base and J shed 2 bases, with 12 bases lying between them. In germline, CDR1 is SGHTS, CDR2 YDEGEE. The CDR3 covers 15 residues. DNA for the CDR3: TGTGCCAGCAGCTTGCGGGGCCGGAACAACTATGGCTACACCTTC. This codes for CASSLRGRNNYGYTF.

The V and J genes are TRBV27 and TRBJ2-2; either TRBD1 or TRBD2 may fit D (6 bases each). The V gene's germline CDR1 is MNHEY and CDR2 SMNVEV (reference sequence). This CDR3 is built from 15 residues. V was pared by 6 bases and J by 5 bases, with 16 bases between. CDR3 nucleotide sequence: TGTGCCAGCAGAGACGCAGGGGCGGGGACCGGGGAGCTGTTTTTT. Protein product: CASRDAGAGTGELFF.

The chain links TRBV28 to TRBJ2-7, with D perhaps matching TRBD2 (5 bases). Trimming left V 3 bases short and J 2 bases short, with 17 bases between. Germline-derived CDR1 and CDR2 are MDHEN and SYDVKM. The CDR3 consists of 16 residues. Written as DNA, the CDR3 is TGTGCCAGCAGTTTGGCCCTCGGGAACGGGGCCTACGAGCAGTACTTC. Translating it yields CASSLALGNGAYEQYF.

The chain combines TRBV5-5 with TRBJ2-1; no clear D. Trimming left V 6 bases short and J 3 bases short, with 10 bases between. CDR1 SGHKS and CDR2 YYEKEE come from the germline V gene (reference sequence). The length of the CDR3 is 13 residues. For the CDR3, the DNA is TGTGCCAGCAAACCTGCAAACTACAATGAGCAGTTCTTC. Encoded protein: CASKPANYNEQFF.

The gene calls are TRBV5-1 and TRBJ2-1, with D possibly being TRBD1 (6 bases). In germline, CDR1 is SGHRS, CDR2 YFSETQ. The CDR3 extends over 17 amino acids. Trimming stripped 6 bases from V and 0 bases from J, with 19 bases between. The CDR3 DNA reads TGCGCCAGCAAACCTTCACTAGGACAGAGCTCCTACAATGAGCAGTTCTTC. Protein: CASKPSLGQSSYNEQFF. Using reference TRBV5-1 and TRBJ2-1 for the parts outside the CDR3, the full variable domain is KAGVTQTPRYLIKTRGQQVTLSCSPISGHRSVSWYQQTPGQGLQFLFEYFSETQRNKGNFPGRFSGRQFSNSRSEMNVSTLELGDSALYLCASKPSLGQSSYNEQFFGPGTRLTVL.

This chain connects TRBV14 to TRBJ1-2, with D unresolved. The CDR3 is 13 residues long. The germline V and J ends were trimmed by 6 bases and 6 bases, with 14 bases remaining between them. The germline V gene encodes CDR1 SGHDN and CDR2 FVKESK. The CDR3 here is CASRKRPGDGYTF. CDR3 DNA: TGTGCCAGCAGGAAAAGACCTGGGGATGGCTACACCTTC.

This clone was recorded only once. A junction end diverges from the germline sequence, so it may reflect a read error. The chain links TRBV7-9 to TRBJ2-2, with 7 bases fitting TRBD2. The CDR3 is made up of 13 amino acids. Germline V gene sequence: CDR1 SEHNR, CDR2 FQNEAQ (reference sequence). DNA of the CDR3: TGTGCCCGCAGAGGACTAGACACCGGGGAGCTGTTTTTT. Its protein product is CARRGLDTGELFF. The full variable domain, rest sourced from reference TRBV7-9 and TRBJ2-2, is DTGVSQNPRHKITKRGQNVTFRCDPISEHNRLYWYRQTLGQGPEFLTYFQNEAQLEKSRLLSDRFSAERPKGSFSTLEIQRTEQGDSAMYLCARRGLDTGELFFGEGSRLTVL.